One sample yielded the 3 T cell receptor beta chains listed below, sequenced in a study of T cell repertoires in cytomegalovirus infection (dated by TCRdb to the late 2010s). This specimen's treatment or condition label, per the study, means: in vitro stimulation with specific CMV peptide epitopes to enrich CMV-specific T cells. The instrument was an Illumina HiSeq 1500. The raw public data were reprocessed by TCRdb itself: fastp quality trimming at Q25, MiXCR clonotype calling, in-frame beta chains only. Here each entry gathers all rows of one CDR3 protein and keeps the most common genes and DNA. The sample table lists about 830,000 distinct CDR3 sequences, 32% of them with a count of one. The top ten constitute 9.5% to 15% of the sample. No antigen has been identified for these receptors. Sequencing used cultured CD8+ T cells from PBMCs, obtained from culture after CMV antigen stimulation. These receptors originate from a human donor in good health (CMV status not recorded). Some clones in this sample may be carry-over from other donors' samples.

V and J are TRBV7-9 and TRBJ1-5; weak D call: TRBD1 (5 bases). This CDR3 is 16 amino acids long. Germline loops: CDR1 SEHNR, CDR2 FQNEAQ (reference sequence). V was trimmed by 1 base and J by 0 bases, leaving 10 bases between them. The CDR3 DNA reads TGTGCCAGCAGCTTAGGAGGGACTTCTAGCAATCAGCCCCAGCATTTT. Its protein product is CASSLGGTSSNQPQHF.

This clonotype was seen a few times. The rearrangement links TRBV4-3 to TRBJ1-2; the match to TRBD1 covers 7 bases. CDR3 length equals 16 residues. V shed 1 base, J shed 1 base, and the junction held 6 bases outside the gene matches. Germline loops: CDR1 LGHNA, CDR2 YSLEER. CDR3 region: CASSQVGTVHNYGYTF. CDR3 sequence (DNA): TGCGCCAGCAGCCAAGTGGGGACAGTCCATAACTATGGCTACACCTTC.

The V gene is TRBV5-6, the J gene TRBJ1-1; possibly TRBD1 for D (6 bases). V dropped 5 bases and J dropped 1 base, with 9 bases sitting between them. The CDR3 is made up of 13 amino acids. Germline V gives CDR1 SGHDT, CDR2 YYEEEE. The CDR3 region is CASSNRENTEAFF. CDR3 DNA: TGTGCCAGCAGTAACAGGGAGAACACTGAAGCTTTCTTT.